Included here is one T cell receptor (beta chain) sequence, with context. Its antigen is not known. The data stem from a study of CD8+CD57+ T cells in acquired aplastic anemia. Study background: Healthy donors had, on average, about 10.8 million reads for their CD4+ cells.

Whole-study results and caveats: Controls did not differ significantly from patients in CD8+ Simpson's diversity. Patients shared 25 to 35 CD8+ CDR3 sequences with controls.

The CDR3 runs to 13 residues. V was cut by 8 bases and J by 5 bases, with 15 bases left in between. Per germline, CDR1 WNHNN and CDR2 SYGVQD (reference sequence). Using genomic DNA as the template, TCR beta VDJ and CDR3 profiling was carried out. TCRdb reanalysed the reads using MiXCR and keeps one entry per CDR3 protein. This table holds tens of thousands of distinct CDR3 sequences, about 78% found once. This TCR came from a human donor in good health, serving as a control. The specimen was sorted CD4+, CD8+, or CD8+CD57+ T cells (not recorded which) from PBMCs. The chain has TRBV10-1 and TRBJ1-2; D call uncertain. The CDR3 is CASDGNKMYGYTF. The CDR3 DNA reads as TGCGCCAGCGACGGCAACAAGATGTATGGCTACACCTTC.